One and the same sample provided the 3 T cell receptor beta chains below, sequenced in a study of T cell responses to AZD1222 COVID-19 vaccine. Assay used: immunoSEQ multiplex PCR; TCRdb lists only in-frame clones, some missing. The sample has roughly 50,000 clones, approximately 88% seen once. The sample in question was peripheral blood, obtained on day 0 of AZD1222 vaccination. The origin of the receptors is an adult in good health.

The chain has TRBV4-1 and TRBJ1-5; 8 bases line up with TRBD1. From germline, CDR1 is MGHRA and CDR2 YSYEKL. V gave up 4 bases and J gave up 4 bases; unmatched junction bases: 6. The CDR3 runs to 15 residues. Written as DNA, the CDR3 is TGCGCCAGCAGCCGTTTAACAGGGGGAAATCAGCCCCAGCATTTT. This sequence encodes CASSRLTGGNQPQHF.

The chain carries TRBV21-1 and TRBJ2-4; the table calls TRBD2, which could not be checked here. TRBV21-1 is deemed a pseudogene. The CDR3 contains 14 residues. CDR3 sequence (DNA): TGTGCCAGCAGCAATTGGGGGGGCTCGGACATTCAGTACTTC. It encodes CASSNWGGSDIQYF.

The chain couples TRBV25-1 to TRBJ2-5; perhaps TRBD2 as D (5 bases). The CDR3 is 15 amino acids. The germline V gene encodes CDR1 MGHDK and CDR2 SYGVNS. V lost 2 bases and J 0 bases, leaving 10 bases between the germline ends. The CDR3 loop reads CASSEIRGYQETQYF. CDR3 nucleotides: TGTGCCAGCAGTGAAATTCGCGGGTACCAAGAGACCCAGTACTTC.